These 20 T cell receptor beta chains were sequenced from one sample in a study of post-analysis software for immune sequencing data. These receptors' targets are unknown. Regarding the study as a whole: When patients were compared with controls, four or five TRBV segments were more frequent, TRBV5-6, TRBV5-1 and TRBV20-1 among them.

cDNA libraries of TCR beta carried unique molecular identifiers. From the PCR reads, TCRdb called clonotypes with MiXCR, one entry per CDR3 protein. The sample carries about 540,000 distinct CDR3 sequences, 34% recorded once. Sequenced input: blood. The receptors were sampled from a girl aged 2 to 17 with multiple sclerosis.

The table lists this clonotype with a few counts. The gene calls are TRBV10-3 and TRBJ1-2, with D uncertain. CDR1 is ENHRY and CDR2 is SYGVKD in the germline V gene. V was pared by 0 bases and J by 2 bases, with 7 bases between. The CDR3 is made up of 14 amino acids. CDR3 sequence: CAISESIGNYGYTF. DNA for the CDR3: TGTGCCATCAGTGAGTCCATCGGAAACTATGGCTACACCTTC.

Comment on this clonotype: Here the CDR3 omits its conserved ending phenylalanine or tryptophan, so a read error is the likely source. The chain combines TRBV29-1 with TRBJ2-7, with 7 nucleotides matching TRBD2. The ends lost 6 bases at V and 2 bases at J; junction bases unmatched: 7. CDR1 and CDR2 from the germline V gene are SQVTM and ANQGSEA. This CDR3 contains 13 residues. The CDR3 here is CSVRGDYTYEQYL. CDR3 sequence (DNA): TGCAGCGTCCGGGGGGACTATACCTACGAGCAGTACTTA.

The J gene is TRBJ2-7, the V gene TRBV11-3, with D possibly matching TRBD2 (6 bases). The DNA end is more similar to TRBJ2-5, so the J call may be wrong. Germline loops: CDR1 SGHNT, CDR2 YENEEA. The CDR3 runs 13 residues. CDR3 coding DNA: TGTGCCAGCAGTCCCGGGGGAAGCGAGACCCAGTACTTC. It encodes CASSPGGSETQYF.

This clonotype was seen a handful of times. The chain couples TRBV12-3 or TRBV12-4 to TRBJ2-5; 10 nucleotides match TRBD1. The CDR3 runs to 16 residues. V gave up 6 bases and J gave up 3 bases; unmatched junction bases: 10. The CDR3 sequence is CASSATPGTGEETQYF. The DNA for the CDR3 is TGTGCCAGCAGCGCAACCCCCGGGACAGGGGAAGAGACCCAGTACTTC.

The chain employs TRBV5-6 and TRBJ2-4; a weak D match, TRBD2 (5 bases). The J call may be incorrect, as the DNA end agrees better with TRBJ2-7. Per the germline V gene, CDR1 is SGHDT and CDR2 is YYEEEE. CDR3 length: 15 residues. The chain's CDR3 is CASSRDLRALGEQYF. CDR3 coding DNA: TGTGCCAGCAGCCGAGACTTGAGGGCCTTAGGCGAGCAGTACTTC.

There are a few counts of this clonotype. The chain recombines TRBV29-1 with TRBJ1-1; D gene unclear. The CDR3 extends over 16 amino acids. Germline CDR1 is SQVTM and CDR2 is ANQGSEA. The V and J ends lost 5 bases and 0 bases respectively, with 19 bases between them. The CDR3 is CSVQGVSRLMNTEAFF. In nucleotides, the CDR3 is TGCAGCGTTCAAGGTGTGTCGAGGCTTATGAACACTGAAGCTTTCTTT.

CDR3 DNA sequence: TGTGCCAGCAGTTACAACGCGGGGTTGCTGGAGACCCAGTACTTC. Its translation is CASSYNAGLLETQYF. This chain connects TRBV6-5 to TRBJ2-5; possible D gene TRBD2, 6 bases. With 2 bases removed from V and 5 bases from J, the gap between germline ends came to 15 bases. The CDR3 has 15 amino acids. Per the germline V gene, CDR1 is MNHEY and CDR2 is SVGAGI.

This clonotype was seen a few times. V and J are TRBV20-1 and TRBJ2-4, with TRBD2 as a possible D gene (5 bases). The V gene's germline CDR1 is DFQATT and CDR2 SNEGSKA (reference sequence). Trimming took off 6 bases at V and 8 bases at J, with 14 bases between the two ends. This CDR3 has 12 amino acids. The CDR3 DNA sequence: TGCAGTGCCGCACGACACGGGGACATTCAGTACTTC. This gives the protein CSAARHGDIQYF.

This rearrangement joins TRBV10-3 to TRBJ2-7, with D unresolved. Germline-derived CDR1 and CDR2 are ENHRY and SYGVKD. Between the trimmed V and J ends, which lost 0 bases and 2 bases, there was a span of 5 bases. This CDR3 comprises 13 residues. CDR3 sequence reads: CAISESQAYEQYF. In nucleotides, the CDR3 is TGTGCCATCAGTGAGTCGCAGGCCTACGAGCAGTACTTC.

J is TRBJ2-5 and V is TRBV29-1; D unresolved. Trimming removed 6 bases from V and 0 bases from J, with 14 bases in between. Germline assignment: CDR1 SQVTM and CDR2 ANQGSEA. This CDR3 is built from 14 residues. The CDR3 DNA reads as TGCAGCGTGGTGCTAATAAAATACCAAGAGACCCAGTACTTC. As protein: CSVVLIKYQETQYF.

The chain combines TRBV5-1 with TRBJ2-7, with 8 nucleotides matching TRBD2. CDR3 length: 15 amino acids. V lost 4 bases to trimming and J lost 2 bases; unmatched junction nucleotides: 8. Germline CDR1 and CDR2: SGHRS and YFSETQ. The CDR3 DNA sequence: TGCGCCAGCAGCAATCTAGCGGGTAAGGCCTACGAGCAGTACTTC. It yields the protein CASSNLAGKAYEQYF.

This clonotype was picked up a small number of times. The rearrangement joins TRBV5-1 to TRBJ2-3, with 8 positions matching TRBD2. CDR1 and CDR2 from the germline V gene are SGHRS and YFSETQ. This CDR3 region has 15 residues. V dropped 4 bases and J dropped 2; count of bases not matched to a gene: 6. In nucleotides, the CDR3 is TGCGCCAGCAGCACCGTAGCGGGACACACAGATACGCAGTATTTT. Its protein product is CASSTVAGHTDTQYF.

The chain recombines TRBV28 with TRBJ1-4; D uncertain. Germline values: CDR1 MDHEN, CDR2 SYDVKM. This CDR3 is built from 14 residues. V dropped 11 bases and J dropped 8 bases, with 21 bases sitting between them. CDR3 in amino acids: CAGINGGFGEKLFF. The CDR3 bases are TGTGCCGGCATCAACGGAGGATTTGGGGAAAAACTGTTTTTT.

This clonotype was counted only a few times. The gene calls are TRBV24-1 and TRBJ1-2, with TRBD1 identical over 8 bases. Germline lookup yields CDR1 KGHDR and CDR2 SFDVKD. CDR3 size: 17 residues. The V gene end was trimmed by 5 bases and the J gene end by 4 bases; junction bases not matched to a gene: 14. CDR3 nucleotides: TGTGCCACCAGTGCCCGGGACAGGCGAGAGGGCATCTATGGCTACACCTTC. Its translation: CATSARDRREGIYGYTF.

This clonotype was counted a few times. CDR3: CASSQETPGQGLNTEAFF. The CDR3 nucleotides read TGCGCCAGCAGCCAAGAAACCCCGGGACAGGGCCTTAACACTGAAGCTTTCTTT. V gene TRBV4-1 combines with J gene TRBJ1-1; 9 bases agree with TRBD1. The ends lost 0 bases at V and 2 bases at J; junction bases unmatched: 10. Per the germline V gene, CDR1 is MGHRA and CDR2 is YSYEKL. This CDR3 region has 18 residues.

The genes are TRBV7-8 and TRBJ1-4; D gene unclear. The CDR3 runs 13 residues. CDR1 and CDR2 from the germline V gene are SGHVS and FQNEAQ. The V end was cut by 5 bases, the J end by 11 bases, with 15 bases between. The CDR3 loop is CASSHTSGPKLFF. In DNA, the CDR3 is TGTGCCAGCAGCCACACCTCCGGGCCGAAACTGTTTTTT.

The V and J genes are TRBV20-1 and TRBJ1-2; the match to TRBD1 covers 8 bases. The CDR3 totals 14 residues. Germline V CDR1 and CDR2: DFQATT, SNEGSKA (reference sequence). The CDR3 reads CSPGGRGWDYGYTF. The CDR3 DNA follows: TGCAGCCCAGGGGGCCGGGGGTGGGACTATGGCTACACCTTC.

CDR3 in amino acids: CASSSPVRGSSYNEQFF. The CDR3 DNA follows: TGTGCCAGCAGCTCCCCGGTCCGGGGGAGCTCCTACAATGAGCAGTTCTTC. This rearrangement joins TRBV7-3 to TRBJ2-1; possibly TRBD2 for D (6 bases). V shed 4 bases and J shed 0 bases, with 16 bases lying between them. In germline, CDR1 is SGHTA, CDR2 FQGTGA. The CDR3 has 17 residues.

The rearrangement links TRBV6-5 to TRBJ2-6; the D gene is possibly TRBD2 (6 bases). CDR1 and CDR2 from the germline V gene are MNHEY and SVGAGI. V dropped 4 bases and J dropped 0 bases, with 19 bases sitting between them. This CDR3 is 19 amino acids long. CDR3 nucleotides: TGTGCCAGCAGTTGGCGGGGTTCACCTATCACCTCTGGGGCCAACGTCCTGACTTTC. Amino acid sequence: CASSWRGSPITSGANVLTF.

This clonotype was recorded many times. The chain is built from TRBV5-1 and TRBJ2-7, with TRBD1 matching over 9 bases. J lost 6 bases, V lost 3 bases, and 4 bases had no gene match. This CDR3 spans 13 amino acids. Germline V gene data show CDR1 as SGHRS and CDR2 as YFSETQ. CDR3 in amino acids: CASSSGTGFEQYF. CDR3 coding DNA: TGCGCCAGCAGCTCGGGGACAGGGTTCGAGCAGTACTTC.